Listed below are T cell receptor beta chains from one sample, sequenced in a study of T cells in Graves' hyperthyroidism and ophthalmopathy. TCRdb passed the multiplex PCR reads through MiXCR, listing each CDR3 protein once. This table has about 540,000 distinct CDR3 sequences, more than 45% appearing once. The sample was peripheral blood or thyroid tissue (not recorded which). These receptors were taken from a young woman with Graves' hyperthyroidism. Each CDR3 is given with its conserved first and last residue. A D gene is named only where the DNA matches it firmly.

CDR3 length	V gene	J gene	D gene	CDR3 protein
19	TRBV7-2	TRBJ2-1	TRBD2	CASSLVGRGRGKLYNEQFF
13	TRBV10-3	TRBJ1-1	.	CATADRQGSLAFF
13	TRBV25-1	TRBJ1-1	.	CASSDRGVTEAFF
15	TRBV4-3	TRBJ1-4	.	CASSQEPATNEKLFF
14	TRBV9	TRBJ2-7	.	CASSVGDTSYEQHF
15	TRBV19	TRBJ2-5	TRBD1	CASSSGTGAMGAQYF
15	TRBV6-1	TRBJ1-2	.	CASSEEGGYRRGYTF
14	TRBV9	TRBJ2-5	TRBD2	CASSSGTTSETQYF
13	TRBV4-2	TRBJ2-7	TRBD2	CASSPGLADEQYF
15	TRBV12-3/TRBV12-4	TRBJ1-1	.	CASRGDRVIYTEAFF
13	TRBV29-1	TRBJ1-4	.	CNALGPEANRLFF
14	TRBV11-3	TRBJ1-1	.	CASSVTGTHLEAFF
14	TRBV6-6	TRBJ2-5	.	CASIRGRSDETQYF
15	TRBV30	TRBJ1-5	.	CAWSVGPYSNQPQHF
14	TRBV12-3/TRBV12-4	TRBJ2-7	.	CASSPEGDGYEQYF
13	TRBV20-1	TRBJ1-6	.	CSARMGDNSPLHF
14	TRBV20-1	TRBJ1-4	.	CSARDRGLGEKLFF
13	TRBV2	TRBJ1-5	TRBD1	CASKGQANQPQHF
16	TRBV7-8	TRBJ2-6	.	CASRGVQFSGANVLTF
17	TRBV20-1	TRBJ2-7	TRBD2	CSASPGTSGSASYEQYF
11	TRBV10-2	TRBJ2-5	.	CASVVGETQYF
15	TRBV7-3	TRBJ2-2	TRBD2	CASSLSFAGGGELFF
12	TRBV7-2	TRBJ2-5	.	CASSDRRGTQYF
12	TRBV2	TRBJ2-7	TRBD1	CTTTGGSYEQYF
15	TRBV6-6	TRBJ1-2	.	CASSYRGEPAYGYTF
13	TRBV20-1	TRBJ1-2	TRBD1	CSAWTGPRNGYTF
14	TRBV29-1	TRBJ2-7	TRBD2	CSQEWREGSGEQYF
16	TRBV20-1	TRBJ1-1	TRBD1	CSARARRGPPLAEAFF
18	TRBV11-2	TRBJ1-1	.	CASSLQAGRKYLNTEAFF
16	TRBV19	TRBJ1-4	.	CASSKFVGATNEKLFF
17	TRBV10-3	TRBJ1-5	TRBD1	CASSPSVLQGLVQPQHF
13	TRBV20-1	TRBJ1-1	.	CSAWDLRNTEAFF
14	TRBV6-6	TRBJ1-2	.	CASTEVRSNYGYTF
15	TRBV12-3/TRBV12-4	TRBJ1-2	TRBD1	CASSLGTGIGYGYTF
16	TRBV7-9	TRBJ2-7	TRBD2	CASSREVAGISYEQYF
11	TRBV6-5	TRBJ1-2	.	CATMGGYGYTF
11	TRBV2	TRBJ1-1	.	CASSVDTEAFF
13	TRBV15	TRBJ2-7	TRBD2	CATRIGRDGELYF
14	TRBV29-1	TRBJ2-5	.	CSVREGGWLETQYF
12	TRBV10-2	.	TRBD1	CASEDRTETQYF
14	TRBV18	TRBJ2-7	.	CASTEQVPYYEQYF
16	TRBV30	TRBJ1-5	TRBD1	CAWSDRGTGDVQPQHF
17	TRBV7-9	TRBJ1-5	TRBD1	CASRQRDRVRSNQPQHF
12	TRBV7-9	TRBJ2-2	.	CASLGRTGELFF
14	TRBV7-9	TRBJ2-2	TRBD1	CASSWDRGAGELFF
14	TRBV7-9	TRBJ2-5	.	CASSPVGGRETQYF
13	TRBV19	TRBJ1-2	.	CASRGGPIYGYTF
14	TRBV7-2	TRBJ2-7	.	CASSPAGSTDTQYF
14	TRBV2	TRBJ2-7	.	CASSFAGRSYEQYF
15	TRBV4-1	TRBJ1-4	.	CASSRNRGANEKLFF
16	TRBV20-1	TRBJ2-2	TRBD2	CSARVVSGSITGELFF
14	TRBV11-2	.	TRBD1	CASSLQGQGNEQFF
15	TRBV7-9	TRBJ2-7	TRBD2	CASSLASGSYHEQYF
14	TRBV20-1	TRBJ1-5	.	CSVKAGAGNQPQHF
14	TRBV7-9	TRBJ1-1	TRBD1	CASSWGQGNTEAFF
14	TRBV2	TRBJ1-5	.	CASSERQGSQPQHF
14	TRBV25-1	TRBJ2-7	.	CASSAVGQTYEQYF
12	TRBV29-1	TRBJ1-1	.	CSVMSASNEAFF
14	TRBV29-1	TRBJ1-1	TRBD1	CSVWDRGLGTEAFF
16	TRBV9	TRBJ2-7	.	CASSVSGWPGDYEQYF